The source of this T cell receptor (beta chain) is a study of graft-versus-host responses after intestinal transplantation (dated by TCRdb to about 2021). Turning to the overall study: The transplants that recipients received were multivisceral, liver-intestinal, or isolated intestinal. Every recipient was given anti-thymocyte globulin induction, followed by 3 to 4 years of maintenance tacrolimus and steroids. Rather than being sequenced by the commercial service, samples from three later patients were sequenced in-house on an Illumina MiSeq and processed with MiXCR. Of the 20 to 30 intestinal transplant recipients enrolled in the cohort, one of whom was a retransplant, 3 patients without pretransplant specimens were excluded. After intestinal transplantation, graft-versus-host and host-versus-graft alloreactive T cell clones in the graft, circulation and bone marrow were tracked using bulk TCR-beta CDR3 sequencing. A peak of at least 4% donor T cells among recipient peripheral blood mononuclear cells was the definition used for donor T cell macrochimerism. Alloreactive clones were identified by sequencing pre-transplant mixed lymphocyte reaction products and comparing these products with unstimulated pre-transplant donor and recipient T cells. Broader findings and caveats from the paper: The relatively low number and heterogeneity of intestinal transplant patients limited the conclusions. GvH clones were found in recipient bone marrow, and some of the GvH clones appeared earlier in ileal mucosa or blood, which is consistent with an intestinal mucosal origin. In the allografts of patients with donor T cell macrochimerism, GvH to HvG T cell clonal ratios were high. Peak levels of circulating GvH clones were associated with declines in HvG clones early after transplant.

The receptor library was made with the immunoSEQ multiplex PCR assay. For most patients, genomic DNA was isolated with the Qiagen DNeasy Blood and Tissue Kit and shipped frozen to Adaptive Biotechnologies for TCR sequencing. For most patients, genomic DNA was subjected to high-throughput TCR-beta CDR3 sequencing by Adaptive Biotechnologies. The source study handled its data this way. Adaptive's ImmunoSEQ software was the source of the TCR sequencing data for 18 patients, while three other patients were processed with MiXCR and VDJtools. CD4 versus CD8 sorting errors were corrected by removing sequences found in both subsets at a frequency ratio below 5:1. Because the origin of CDR3 nucleotide sequences shared between donor and recipient could not be assigned, those sequences were removed. At least 2-fold expansion over unstimulated cells and a minimum CFSE-low frequency of 0.002% (template counts) or 0.001% (read counts) were required for clones to be classified as alloreactive. Mappable clones were those detected in sequenced pre-transplant spleen, lymph node, or MLR CFSE-low populations of the donor or recipient. The cumulative frequency of alloreactive clones was calculated as a percentage of all sequences, weighted by copy number. TCRdb retrieved this table from immuneACCESS and kept in-frame rearrangements only. Not all clones are present; in checked studies, unresolved V genes account for under half, and no reason is known for the remainder. V and J calls and clone size are copied from that table; D and trimming were computed from the DNA. The sample table contains approximately 100,000 clones; only one count was recorded for approximately 93% of them. Jointly, the top ten make up more than 0.9% of the sample.

Read against the paper, the sample's time point label means: cells obtained before transplantation from donor or recipient. CD3+CD4+ and CD3+CD8+ populations were FACS-sorted from unstimulated pre-transplant donor and recipient cells taken from spleen or lymph nodes. Spanning cysteine to phenylalanine, the CDR3 consists of 17 amino acids. Here the CDR3 DNA is all that survives: 51 bases in frame from base 1. Per the germline V gene, KGHSH is the CDR1 and LQKENI is the CDR2. Cut back by 3 bases and 2 bases, the V and J ends lie 19 bases apart. In regard to this clone: The antigen it binds to is not known. One base away there is no much larger clone; base qualities are not given.

Here the chain combines TRBV18 and TRBJ1-1, with a weak D call of TRBD1 (5 bases match). The specimen comprised unstimulated CD8+ T cells sorted from spleen or lymph node cells, sampled before intestinal transplant. The receptor's source is a human donor who received an intestinal transplant. The DNA sequence is TGTGCCAGCTCACCTTCAGGGATGGCCTACGACAACACTGAAGCTTTCTTT. This translates into CASSPSGMAYDNTEAFF.